Listed below are T cell receptor beta chains from one sample, sequenced in a study of cytomegalovirus exposure and HLA in healthy donors. Assay used: immunoSEQ multiplex PCR; TCRdb lists only in-frame clones, some missing. Of some 120,000 clones listed, roughly 90% are singletons. Sequenced: PBMCs. The receptors were sampled from a woman aged 18-35 years in good health and CMV-seronegative. Each CDR3 is given with its conserved first and last residue. D genes are given only for firm matches. Clone size appears in some rows only: once, few, many, or a class for an expanded clone.

cdr3_aa	cdr3_nt	v_call	j_call	d_call	clone_size
CASSSSGSGVAEQFF	TGTGCCAGCAGCTCGAGCGGTAGCGGGGTCGCTGAGCAGTTCTTC	TRBV9	TRBJ2-1	TRBD2	once
CASSSEPADTQYF	TGTGCCAGCAGCTCCGAACCGGCAGATACGCAGTATTTT	TRBV7-2	TRBJ2-3	-	once
CAWKLRTEPNTEAFF	TGTGCCTGGAAATTACGGACAGAACCGAACACTGAAGCTTTCTTT	TRBV30	TRBJ1-1	-	-
CASSLVTGTSGNTIYF	TGCGCCAGCAGCTTGGTTACAGGGACCTCTGGAAACACCATATATTTT	TRBV5-1	TRBJ1-3	-	-
CAASGLAATGELFF	TGTGCCGCCTCGGGACTAGCGGCTACCGGGGAGCTGTTTTTT	TRBV10-3	TRBJ2-2	TRBD2	-
CASSISGLNTEAFF	TGTGCCAGCAGTATAAGCGGGTTGAACACTGAAGCTTTCTTT	TRBV2	TRBJ1-1	-	-
CATSRDRMRERLEQFF	TGTGCCACCAGCAGAGATAGGATGCGGGAGAGGCTTGAGCAGTTCTTC	TRBV15	TRBJ2-1	TRBD2	-
CASSMAGASKNIQYF	TGTGCCAGTAGTATGGCGGGGGCCTCCAAAAACATTCAGTACTTC	TRBV19	TRBJ2-4	-	-
CASSQFHSGRGRPYEQYF	TGCGCCAGCAGCCAATTCCATAGCGGGAGGGGAAGGCCCTACGAGCAGTACTTC	TRBV4-1	TRBJ2-7	TRBD2	-
CASSERQGGSPLHF	TGTGCCAGCAGTGAACGGCAGGGAGGTTCACCCCTCCACTTT	TRBV6-4	TRBJ1-6	-	few
CASSLPPLLATSGGARGRADTQYF	TGTGCCAGCAGTTTACCACCCTTACTCGCGACTAGCGGGGGGGCTAGGGGTAGAGCAGATACGCAGTATTTT	TRBV28	TRBJ2-3	TRBD2	-
CSARDAAQHF	TGCAGTGCTAGAGATGCGGCCCAGCATTTT	TRBV20-1	TRBJ1-5	-	-
CASSPGQGGSPLHF	TGTGCCAGCTCACCAGGTCAGGGTGGTTCACCCCTCCACTTT	TRBV18	TRBJ1-6	-	few
CASSSRLAGEQETQYF	TGTGCCAGCAGTTCACGACTAGCGGGGGAACAAGAGACCCAGTACTTC	TRBV28	TRBJ2-5	TRBD2	-
CASNEGMVEKLFF	TGTGCCAGCAATGAGGGCATGGTTGAAAAACTGTTTTTT	TRBV6-6	TRBJ1-4	-	-
CASNTMGGRTEAFF	TGTGCCAGCAACACAATGGGAGGCCGCACTGAAGCTTTCTTT	TRBV11-3	TRBJ1-1	-	-